This T cell receptor beta chain was captured by sequencing in a study of T cells in Graves' hyperthyroidism and ophthalmopathy. Amplification of TCR beta CDR3 regions used RNA as the template. An initial round of RT-PCR targeting the TCR CDR3 relied on the HTBI primer set. TCRdb recomputed calls from the multiplex PCR reads with MiXCR, one row per CDR3 protein. Found here are more than 500,000 distinct CDR3 sequences, roughly a sixth of them singletons; the top ten hold 25% to 30%. Uncontrolled infection, other autoimmune disease, pregnancy or lactation led to exclusion. This clonotype was detected many times. Germline lookup yields CDR1 KGHSH and CDR2 LQKENI. V lost 3 bases and J lost 1, with 10 bases in between. This CDR3 is 14 amino acids long.

Sequencing input: blood. The receptor was isolated from a woman aged 25 to 39 with Graves' ophthalmopathy. The J gene is TRBJ2-7, the V gene TRBV18, with D uncertain. Here the CDR3 reads CASSPNEVSYEQYF. The CDR3 DNA sequence: TGTGCCAGCTCACCGAACGAAGTTTCCTACGAGCAGTACTTC.